This T cell receptor (beta chain) was documented in a study of T cells in Graves' hyperthyroidism and ophthalmopathy. Turning to the study itself: The blood sample was taken at first diagnosis, before treatment began.

With duration under 3 months, ophthalmopathy was active: Clinical Activity Score at least 3, NOSPECS at least 4. Patients were excluded for uncontrolled infection, other autoimmune disease, pregnancy or lactation. Clinical symptoms, serum thyroxine, TRAb, thyroid ultrasound and orbital computed tomography informed diagnoses. This clonotype was detected many times. RNA transcripts served as the template for amplifying TCR beta CDR3 regions. A set of HTBI primers served as the primers for a first-round RT-PCR of the TCR CDR3. TCRdb reprocessed the multiplex PCR reads via MiXCR and lists one record per CDR3 protein. The sample has approximately 520,000 distinct CDR3 sequences, roughly a quarter seen once. Trimming took off 0 bases at V and 0 bases at J, with 11 bases between the two ends. Germline-derived CDR1 and CDR2 are SGHAT and FQNNGV. The CDR3 covers 17 residues.

This TCR came from a woman in her thirties with Graves' ophthalmopathy. The sample comprised blood. The V and J genes are TRBV11-2 and TRBJ2-2; a weak D match, TRBD1 (5 bases). DNA for the CDR3: TGTGCCAGCAGCTTAGATCTCCAGGGAACGAACACCGGGGAGCTGTTTTTT. This gives the protein CASSLDLQGTNTGELFF.